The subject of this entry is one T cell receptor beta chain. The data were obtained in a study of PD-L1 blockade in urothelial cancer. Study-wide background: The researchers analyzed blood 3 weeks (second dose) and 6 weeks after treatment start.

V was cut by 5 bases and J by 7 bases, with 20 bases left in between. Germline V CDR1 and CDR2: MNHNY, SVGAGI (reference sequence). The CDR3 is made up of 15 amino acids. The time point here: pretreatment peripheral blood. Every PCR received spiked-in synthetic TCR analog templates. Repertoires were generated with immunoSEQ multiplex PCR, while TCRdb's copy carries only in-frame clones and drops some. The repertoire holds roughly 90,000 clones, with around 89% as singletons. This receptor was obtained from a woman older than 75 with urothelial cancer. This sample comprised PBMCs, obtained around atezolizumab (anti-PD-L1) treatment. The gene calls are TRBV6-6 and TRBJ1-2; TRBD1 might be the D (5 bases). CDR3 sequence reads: CASSARQFSPTGYTF. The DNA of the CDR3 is TGTGCCAGCAGTGCACGACAGTTTTCACCTACTGGCTACACCTTC.